This is a list of T cell receptor beta chains from one sample in a study of T cell changes during pregnancy in multiple sclerosis. Sequenced by immunoSEQ multiplex PCR; TCRdb stores in-frame clones only, minus some. The table includes 35,000 to 40,000 clones, roughly 89% detected once. Sequencing used CD4+ T cells from peripheral blood mononuclear cells, obtained after pregnancy. These receptor sequences come from a female donor in good health, enrolled as a control in a pregnancy study. Both conserved end residues are part of each CDR3. D genes are given only for firm matches. Some rows have no size entry. The others give once, few or many, or a class for an expanded clone.

v_gene: TRBV11-2
j_gene: TRBJ2-1
d_gene: TRBD2
abundance: once
CDR3nt: TGTGCCAGCAGCTTAGCACTAGCGGGGGGAGGCAATGAGCAGTTCTTC
CDR3aa: CASSLALAGGGNEQFF

v_gene: TRBV27
j_gene: TRBJ2-3
d_gene: -
abundance: -
CDR3nt: TGTGCCACGACAGATACGCAGTATTTT
CDR3aa: CATTDTQYF

v_gene: TRBV5-4
j_gene: TRBJ2-1
d_gene: TRBD1
abundance: -
CDR3nt: TGTGCCAGCAGGGGCCCAACAGGGGGCAGGGGTTACAATGAGCAGTTCTTC
CDR3aa: CASRGPTGGRGYNEQFF

v_gene: TRBV30
j_gene: TRBJ1-2
d_gene: -
abundance: -
CDR3nt: TGTGCCTGCCGGCGGGGTCTCGACTATGGCTACACCTTC
CDR3aa: CACRRGLDYGYTF

v_gene: TRBV9
j_gene: TRBJ2-2
d_gene: -
abundance: -
CDR3nt: TGTGCCAGCAGCGTAGATCCCACCGGAGGCGGGGAGCTGTTTTTT
CDR3aa: CASSVDPTGGGELFF

v_gene: TRBV9
j_gene: TRBJ1-1
d_gene: -
abundance: -
CDR3nt: TGTGCCAGCAGCGTAGCTACGGGAGGAATATCAGAAGCTTTCTTT
CDR3aa: CASSVATGGISEAFF

v_gene: TRBV7-2
j_gene: TRBJ2-2
d_gene: TRBD1
abundance: -
CDR3nt: TGTGCCAGCAGCTTAAGTGTTCTGGGACAGGGGAACACCGGGGAGCTGTTTTTT
CDR3aa: CASSLSVLGQGNTGELFF

v_gene: TRBV28
j_gene: TRBJ2-7
d_gene: -
abundance: -
CDR3nt: TGTGCCAGCAGTTTACTAGAACGAGAGCAGTACTTC
CDR3aa: CASSLLEREQYF

v_gene: TRBV19
j_gene: TRBJ2-7
d_gene: TRBD1
abundance: -
CDR3nt: TGTGCCAGTAGACTCGGGACAGGGGGCACCTACGAGCAGTACTTC
CDR3aa: CASRLGTGGTYEQYF

v_gene: TRBV5-1
j_gene: TRBJ1-2
d_gene: TRBD1
abundance: -
CDR3nt: TGCGCCAGCAGCTTGTCGGTGGGACAGTTCTATGGCTACACCTTC
CDR3aa: CASSLSVGQFYGYTF

v_gene: TRBV11-1
j_gene: TRBJ2-2
d_gene: TRBD1
abundance: -
CDR3nt: TGTGCCAGCAGCCCATGGACAGGGGGAACGAACACCGGGGAGCTGTTTTTT
CDR3aa: CASSPWTGGTNTGELFF

v_gene: TRBV9
j_gene: TRBJ2-2
d_gene: TRBD2
abundance: -
CDR3nt: TGTGCCAGCAGCGCCCGGACTAGCGGGAGGGGGGCCGGGGAGCTGTTTTTT
CDR3aa: CASSARTSGRGAGELFF

v_gene: TRBV9
j_gene: TRBJ1-2
d_gene: -
abundance: -
CDR3nt: TGTGCCAGCAGCGTAGGGCGGGGTCAGAATGGCTACACCTTC
CDR3aa: CASSVGRGQNGYTF

v_gene: TRBV4-3
j_gene: TRBJ2-4
d_gene: -
abundance: once
CDR3nt: TGCGCCAGCAGCCAAGGCGGCAGAGAAAACATTCAGTACTTC
CDR3aa: CASSQGGRENIQYF

v_gene: TRBV7-2
j_gene: TRBJ2-5
d_gene: TRBD1
abundance: -
CDR3nt: TGTGCCAGCAGCCCCATAGGGGACAGGGGGAAAGAGACCCAGTACTTC
CDR3aa: CASSPIGDRGKETQYF

v_gene: TRBV7-8
j_gene: TRBJ2-2
d_gene: TRBD2
abundance: once
CDR3nt: TGTGCCAGCAGCCCCGCGGGGCGACTAGCGGGGGGGCCGGGCACCGGGGAGCTGTTTTTT
CDR3aa: CASSPAGRLAGGPGTGELFF